The rows below give T cell receptor beta chains drawn from one sample of a study of T-cell memory formation after mild COVID-19. TCRdb re-called the 5' RACE reads with MiXCR, one entry per CDR3 protein. The table includes 120,000 to 150,000 distinct CDR3 sequences, 6% to 7% detected once. Specimen: PBMCs or a T cell subset sorted from them (not recorded which). The receptors come from an adult woman who had mild COVID-19 (a few samples of this study predate the infection). Cell type and time point are not known. Both conserved end residues are part of each CDR3. D genes are given only for firm matches. Part of the rows lack a size; the others show once, few, many or a class for expanded clones.

>.|TRBJ1-2|TRBV4-1|.
TGCGCCAGCATGGGACTCCCTAACTATGGCTACACCTTC
CASMGLPNYGYTF
>TRBD2|TRBJ2-5|TRBV9|many
TGTGCCAGCAGCCCATATAGCGGGGGGACCCAAGAGACCCAGTACTTC
CASSPYSGGTQETQYF
>.|TRBJ2-2|TRBV24-1|many
TGTGCCACCAGTGATTTGAGGGGGGCGCAGATCGGGGAGCTGTTTTTT
CATSDLRGAQIGELFF
>.|TRBJ2-3|TRBV7-2|few
TGTGCCAGCAGGGTGGGGGGAAATGGGGCAGATACGCAGTATTTT
CASRVGGNGADTQYF
>TRBD1|TRBJ1-2|TRBV5-1|many
TGCGCCAGCAGCTCCGGGACAGGGGTCGATGGCTACACCTTC
CASSSGTGVDGYTF
>.|TRBJ2-2|TRBV11-3|.
TGTGCCAGCAGCTTAGATTCGGGCGGGGAGCTGTTTTTT
CASSLDSGGELFF
>TRBD2|TRBJ2-1|TRBV30|few
TGTGCCTGGAGTGCACTAGCGGGAATTGAGCAGTTCTTC
CAWSALAGIEQFF
>TRBD1|TRBJ1-1|TRBV5-1|few
TGCGCCAGCAGCTCGGAGGGGGCAATGAACACTGAAGCTTTCTTT
CASSSEGAMNTEAFF
>.|TRBJ2-3|TRBV7-9|many
TGTGCCAGCAGCCACAGACAGAACACAGATACGCAGTATTTT
CASSHRQNTDTQYF
>TRBD2|TRBJ2-3|TRBV9|many
TGTGCCAGCAGCCCAAATCCCCGGACTAGCGGGACTAGCACAGATACGCAGTATTTT
CASSPNPRTSGTSTDTQYF
>.|TRBJ2-3|TRBV5-1|few
TGCGCCAGCAGCTTGAACAGGAAGGATCCAGATACGCAGTATTTT
CASSLNRKDPDTQYF
>.|TRBJ2-5|TRBV7-9|.
TGTGCCAGCAGCCACGCTGACGGGGTAGAGACCCAGTACTTC
CASSHADGVETQYF
>TRBD1|TRBJ2-7|TRBV12-3/TRBV12-4|few
TGTGCCAGCAGTTACGGGGACAGGGATTTCTACGAGCAGTACTTC
CASSYGDRDFYEQYF
>.|TRBJ1-1|TRBV20-1|.
TGCAGTGCCTACCCCGTGGCAGGGGTGCCGATAGACACTGAAGCTTTCTTT
CSAYPVAGVPIDTEAFF
>TRBD1|TRBJ1-5|TRBV29-1|few
TGCAGCGCTTTACAGGGGAAAAATCAGCCCCAGCATTTT
CSALQGKNQPQHF
>TRBD1|TRBJ2-7|TRBV6-5|many
TGTGCCAGCCTTACCCGGGACAGACCCTACGAGCAGTACTTC
CASLTRDRPYEQYF
>TRBD1|TRBJ1-1|TRBV29-1|.
TGCAGCGTTGATAGGACAGGGGACACTGAAGCTTTCTTT
CSVDRTGDTEAFF
>.|TRBJ1-1|TRBV6-5|many
TGTGCCAGCAGTTACTCGGATCTAATAACGGGCACTGAAGCTTTCTTT
CASSYSDLITGTEAFF
>TRBD1|TRBJ1-1|TRBV7-9|many
TGTGCCAGCCGGGGACAGGAGAACACTGAAGCTTTCTTT
CASRGQENTEAFF
>TRBD2|TRBJ2-3|TRBV12-3/TRBV12-4|many
TGTGCCAGCAGTCTAGCGGGCGTAGATACGCAGTATTTT
CASSLAGVDTQYF
>.|TRBJ1-1|TRBV7-3|many
TGTGCCAGCAGCTCAGACAGGCCGAACACTGAAGCTTTCTTT
CASSSDRPNTEAFF
>.|TRBJ1-1|TRBV7-3|many
TGTGCCAGCAGCGACTCTCGGAACACTGAAGCTTTCTTT
CASSDSRNTEAFF
>.|TRBJ2-7|TRBV20-1|few
TGCAGTGCTAGAGACAAGGTCAGGGAGCAGTACTTC
CSARDKVREQYF
>.|TRBJ2-5|TRBV18|.
TGTGCCAGCTCACCAACAGATTGGAGGGAGACCCAGTACTTC
CASSPTDWRETQYF
>TRBD1|TRBJ1-2|TRBV14|.
TGTGCCAGCAGCGACAGGGGCCGCGGCTATGGCTACACCTTC
CASSDRGRGYGYTF
>.|TRBJ2-7|TRBV20-1|many
TGCAGTGCTAGAGATAGACGGAGAGGTCCTTTCTACGAGCAGTACTTC
CSARDRRRGPFYEQYF
>TRBD2|TRBJ2-3|TRBV6-5|many
TGTGCCAGCAGTTACAGCGGGAGGAGGATGGATACGCAGTATTTT
CASSYSGRRMDTQYF
>.|TRBJ1-1|TRBV29-1|.
TGCAGCGTTGGTCAGACTTTGAACACTGAAGCTTTCTTT
CSVGQTLNTEAFF
>.|TRBJ1-1|TRBV29-1|many
TGCAGCGTTGTCACCAGGGGCCTGATGAACACTGAAGCTTTCTTT
CSVVTRGLMNTEAFF
>.|TRBJ2-1|TRBV24-1|.
TGTGCCACCAGTGATTTGTTTCGGGGCCACAATGAGCAGTTCTTC
CATSDLFRGHNEQFF
>TRBD2|TRBJ2-7|TRBV5-1|many
TGCGCCAGCAGCCCAGGACGGGAGGGACTCTTCGCCTACGAGCAGTACTTC
CASSPGREGLFAYEQYF
>.|TRBJ2-1|TRBV6-5|many
TGTGCCAGCAGTACCTCCAGGCGTAGCTCCTACAATGAGCAGTTCTTC
CASSTSRRSSYNEQFF
>.|TRBJ2-7|TRBV20-1|few
TGCAGTGCTAGTCTCCAGGGGCGGGAGCAGTACTTC
CSASLQGREQYF
>.|TRBJ2-1|TRBV14|few
TGTGCCAGCAGCCAAATTGCCTCCTACAATGAGCAGTTCTTC
CASSQIASYNEQFF
>.|TRBJ2-2|TRBV5-5|many
TGTGCCAGCAGCTTGGCCGGGCAGGTAGCCGGGGAGCTGTTTTTT
CASSLAGQVAGELFF
>TRBD2|TRBJ2-4|TRBV6-5|.
TGTGCCAGCAGGGGCGGCGGGGGGAACATTCAGTACTTC
CASRGGGGNIQYF
>TRBD2|TRBJ2-1|TRBV4-2|many
TGTGCCAGCAGCCAAGAATCGGGGAGGGACCTGTTCTTC
CASSQESGRDLFF
>TRBD2|TRBJ2-7|TRBV20-1|many
TGCAGTGCTAGAGGCTCTACTAGCGGAGCTCACTACGAGCAGTACTTC
CSARGSTSGAHYEQYF
>.|TRBJ1-1|TRBV6-5|few
TGTGCCAGCAGTTACTCCCCCAGCATGAACACTGAAGCTTTCTTT
CASSYSPSMNTEAFF
>.|TRBJ2-2|TRBV2|.
TGTGCCAGCAGTGAATATCGGAATGCGAACACCGGGGAGCTGTTTTTT
CASSEYRNANTGELFF
>TRBD2|TRBJ2-3|TRBV6-4|many
TGTGCCAGCAGTGACCGGGGGGGCCGAGATACGCAGTATTTT
CASSDRGGRDTQYF
>.|TRBJ2-7|TRBV11-3|few
TGTGCCAGCAGCTCGTCCATGTGGGGCGAGCAGTACTTC
CASSSSMWGEQYF
>.|TRBJ2-3|TRBV10-3|many
TGTGCCATCAGTGAGATGGGAGATACGCAGTATTTT
CAISEMGDTQYF
>TRBD1|TRBJ2-3|TRBV28|.
TGTGCCAGCAGTTTAGGCGGGACAGGGTTCGCAGATACGCAGTATTTT
CASSLGGTGFADTQYF
>.|TRBJ2-7|TRBV5-5|many
TGTGCCAGCAGCTTGGGCTCGGGCGTACGTTCCTACGAGCAGTACTTC
CASSLGSGVRSYEQYF
>.|TRBJ1-1|TRBV12-3/TRBV12-4|few
TGTGCCAGCAGAACAGGGTACGACACTGAAGCTTTCTTT
CASRTGYDTEAFF
>TRBD1|TRBJ1-2|TRBV29-1|few
TGCAGCGTTGAAGACCCTACCGGGACAGGGTGGTGGGGCTACACCTTC
CSVEDPTGTGWWGYTF
>TRBD2|TRBJ2-7|TRBV7-2|many
TGTGCCAGCAGCTTAAGGGAGGGGCCCCACGAGCAGTACTTC
CASSLREGPHEQYF
>.|TRBJ2-2|TRBV11-2|.
TGTGCCAGCAGATTCGCGGGGTCGAACACCGGGGAGCTGTTTTTT
CASRFAGSNTGELFF
>TRBD2|TRBJ2-7|TRBV7-9|few
TGTGCCAGCAGCGCAGGCCGGGGGGATCCCTACGAGCAGTACTTC
CASSAGRGDPYEQYF
>TRBD2|TRBJ2-3|TRBV4-3|many
TGCGCCAGCAGCCAAGATCGGGTACTAGCGGGAGCAGATACGCAGTATTTT
CASSQDRVLAGADTQYF
>.|TRBJ2-5|TRBV10-3|.
TGTGCCATCAGTGATAAGGGGGTTCAAGAGACCCAGTACTTC
CAISDKGVQETQYF
>TRBD2|TRBJ2-1|TRBV11-2|many
TGTGCCAGCAGCGCCAGCCTAGCGGGAGGGCAGTATGAGCAGTTCTTC
CASSASLAGGQYEQFF
>TRBD2|TRBJ2-7|TRBV6-5|few
TGTGCCAGCAGTACTAGCGGGATGAGCTACGAGCAGTACTTC
CASSTSGMSYEQYF
>.|TRBJ1-2|TRBV3-1|.
TGTGCCAGCAGCCAAGAGGTGATCCAAGGATATGGCTACACCTTC
CASSQEVIQGYGYTF